A selection of T cell receptor beta chains follows, all from one sample in a study of T cell responses to AZD1222 COVID-19 vaccine. The method was immunoSEQ multiplex PCR; TCRdb's version includes in-frame clones alone and lacks a portion of them. Among over 150,000 clones listed, roughly nine tenths were seen once. Sample: peripheral blood, taken on day 0 of MenACWY control vaccination. All receptors come from an adult in good health. Both conserved end residues are part of each CDR3. The D gene is left open where the match is weak. Not every row has a clone size; where given, it reads once, few, many or a size class.

v_gene	j_gene	d_gene	abundance	CDR3aa	CDR3nt
TRBV10-2	TRBJ1-1	TRBD1	-	CASSESATGGLGTEAFF	TGCGCCAGCAGTGAGTCAGCGACAGGGGGTTTGGGCACTGAAGCTTTCTTT
TRBV6-5	TRBJ1-5	-	-	CASSPSAVQPQHF	TGTGCCAGCAGTCCCTCCGCCGTACAGCCCCAGCATTTT
TRBV6-4	TRBJ2-3	TRBD2	-	CASSPSGGGTDTQYF	TGTGCCAGCAGCCCTAGCGGGGGGGGCACAGATACGCAGTATTTT
TRBV28	TRBJ1-2	-	-	CASSQGWGLDGYTF	TGTGCCAGCAGCCAAGGTTGGGGGCTGGATGGCTACACCTTC
TRBV25-1	TRBJ1-4	-	-	CASSEYREKLFF	TGTGCCAGCAGTGAATACCGTGAAAAACTGTTTTTT
TRBV7-3	TRBJ1-1	-	-	CASSLNSLNTEAFF	TGTGCCAGCAGCTTAAACAGTTTGAACACTGAAGCTTTCTTT
TRBV6-6	TRBJ1-2	-	-	CASNSVGRDYGYTF	TGTGCCAGCAACTCTGTGGGACGGGACTATGGCTACACCTTC
TRBV5-1	TRBJ2-1	TRBD2	-	CASSLAGGSLYNEQFF	TGCGCCAGCAGCTTGGCCGGGGGGAGTCTCTACAATGAGCAGTTCTTC
TRBV5-6	TRBJ1-2	TRBD1	-	CASSLTQDRVDYGYTF	TGTGCCAGCAGCTTGACGCAGGACAGGGTCGACTATGGCTACACCTTC
TRBV9	TRBJ2-2	-	-	CASSVGPGSSDGELFF	TGTGCCAGCAGCGTGGGGCCGGGAAGTTCGGACGGGGAGCTGTTTTTT
TRBV20-1	TRBJ1-3	TRBD1	once	CSASVTGIGNTIYF	TGCAGTGCTAGTGTGACAGGGATTGGAAACACCATATATTTT
TRBV2	TRBJ1-1	-	-	CASNVVLNTEAFF	TGTGCCAGCAATGTAGTCTTGAACACTGAAGCTTTCTTT
TRBV7-9	TRBJ1-5	-	-	CASSLVQGGLAQPQHF	TGTGCCAGCAGCTTAGTTCAGGGTGGTTTGGCCCAGCCCCAGCATTTT
TRBV27	TRBJ1-2	-	-	CASSLPPYGYTF	TGTGCCAGCAGTTTACCCCCCTATGGCTACACCTTC
TRBV5-4	TRBJ2-7	-	-	CASRGRNQEDKQYF	TGTGCCAGCCGGGGGCGGAACCAGGAGGACAAGCAGTACTTC
TRBV19	TRBJ1-2	TRBD1	-	CASSTRRQGRNYGYTF	TGTGCCAGTAGTACCCGCCGACAGGGGCGGAACTATGGCTACACCTTC
TRBV6-6	TRBJ2-6	-	-	CASSPGTGRIAGANVLTF	TGTGCCAGCAGTCCCGGGACCGGTCGTATCGCTGGGGCCAACGTCCTGACTTTC
TRBV5-4	TRBJ1-2	TRBD1	few	CASSLATGGPTGGGYTF	TGTGCCAGCAGCTTGGCCACAGGGGGCCCCACCGGAGGTGGCTACACCTTC
TRBV2	TRBJ1-1	-	-	CASSEVRRVRENTEAFF	TGTGCCAGCAGTGAAGTACGAAGGGTTAGGGAGAACACTGAAGCTTTCTTT
TRBV27	TRBJ2-5	TRBD2	-	CASSLAGARETQYF	TGTGCCAGCAGTCTAGCGGGAGCTCGAGAGACCCAGTACTTC
TRBV4-3	TRBJ2-5	-	-	CASSQDLQRAETQYF	TGCGCCAGCAGCCAAGATCTCCAGCGGGCGGAGACCCAGTACTTC
TRBV27	TRBJ2-1	TRBD1	-	CASSKRRDRDLDNEQFF	TGTGCCAGCAGTAAACGCCGGGACAGGGATCTGGACAATGAGCAGTTCTTC
TRBV10-3	TRBJ2-1	-	-	CAISVRVENEQFF	TGTGCCATCAGTGTCAGGGTAGAGAATGAGCAGTTCTTC
TRBV10-2	TRBJ2-2	-	-	CASGQGRRRETGELFF	TGCGCCAGCGGCCAGGGGCGAAGGAGGGAAACCGGGGAGCTGTTTTTT
TRBV15	TRBJ2-3	TRBD2	-	CATSRGVTQYF	TGTGCCACCAGCCGGGGGGTTACGCAGTATTTT
TRBV7-2	TRBJ1-2	-	-	CASSLAGGDYGYTF	TGTGCCAGCAGCTTAGCCGGGGGCGACTATGGCTACACCTTC
TRBV6-4	TRBJ2-7	-	-	CASSDNVGVSEQYF	TGTGCCAGCAGTGACAACGTGGGGGTTTCAGAGCAGTACTTC
TRBV7-3	TRBJ2-1	TRBD2	-	CASSLRSGLVPEQFF	TGTGCCAGCAGCTTGCGTTCCGGACTAGTCCCTGAGCAGTTCTTC
TRBV19	TRBJ2-4	TRBD2	once	CASSPGLAGVRRAKNIQYF	TGTGCCAGTAGTCCGGGACTAGCGGGGGTCCGGAGAGCCAAAAACATTCAGTACTTC
TRBV5-1	TRBJ1-6	TRBD1	few	CASSPGTGKDSPLHF	TGCGCCAGCAGCCCGGGGACAGGGAAGGATTCACCCCTCCACTTT
TRBV5-1	TRBJ2-2	-	-	CASSLRRESGELFF	TGCGCCAGCAGCTTGCGTAGAGAGTCCGGGGAGCTGTTTTTT
TRBV6-5	TRBJ1-1	-	-	CASSFSRDTEAFF	TGTGCCAGCAGCTTTTCTAGGGACACTGAAGCTTTCTTT
TRBV6-2/TRBV6-3	TRBJ1-5	TRBD1	few	CASSSATGGAPGPQHF	TGTGCCAGCAGCTCCGCCACAGGGGGCGCCCCGGGGCCCCAGCATTTT
TRBV5-4	TRBJ2-7	TRBD1	many	CASSLAQTGGFYEQYF	TGTGCCAGCAGCTTGGCCCAGACAGGGGGCTTCTACGAGCAGTACTTC
TRBV5-4	TRBJ2-3	TRBD1	-	CASSLDRGTHTQYF	TGTGCCAGCAGCTTGGACAGGGGAACACATACGCAGTATTTT
TRBV18	TRBJ1-2	-	few	CASSPDSEANYGYTF	TGTGCCAGCTCACCGGACTCCGAAGCTAACTATGGCTACACCTTC
TRBV5-4	TRBJ1-2	-	-	CASSLDSYGYTF	TGTGCCAGCAGTCTTGACAGCTATGGCTACACCTTC
TRBV27	TRBJ2-5	-	-	CASSLYPSYTTQYF	TGTGCCAGCAGTTTATATCCTAGTTATACGACCCAGTACTTC
TRBV27	TRBJ1-1	TRBD1	-	CASSLFGTGLGTEAFF	TGTGCCAGCAGTTTATTTGGGACAGGGTTGGGCACTGAAGCTTTCTTT
TRBV5-6	TRBJ1-1	-	-	CASSLGVSEAFF	TGTGCCAGCAGCCTGGGGGTCTCTGAAGCTTTCTTT
TRBV7-3	TRBJ2-2	-	-	CASSSQTLTGELFF	TGTGCCAGCAGCTCGCAGACACTTACCGGGGAGCTGTTTTTT
TRBV7-6	TRBJ1-5	-	-	CASSLLQYSNQPQHF	TGTGCCAGCAGCTTGTTGCAGTATAGCAATCAGCCCCAGCATTTT
TRBV28	TRBJ2-7	TRBD1	-	CASSSSGQVYEQYF	TGTGCCAGCAGTTCCTCGGGACAGGTCTACGAGCAGTACTTC
TRBV7-8	TRBJ2-2	-	-	CASSRRPTGLSGELFF	TGTGCCAGCAGCCGCCGCCCCACAGGCCTGAGTGGGGAGCTGTTTTTT
TRBV19	TRBJ1-4	-	-	CASSIRADTNEKLFF	TGTGCCAGTAGTATTAGGGCAGATACTAATGAAAAACTGTTTTTT
TRBV12-3/TRBV12-4	TRBJ1-4	-	-	CASSLAGTEKLFF	TGTGCCAGCAGTTTGGCGGGCACTGAAAAACTGTTTTTT
TRBV5-4	TRBJ2-5	TRBD1	few	CASSFPRQGAAETQYF	TGTGCCAGCAGCTTCCCCAGACAGGGGGCAGCAGAGACCCAGTACTTC
TRBV18	TRBJ1-2	-	-	CASSPGRDNYGYTF	TGTGCCAGCTCACCTGGCCGGGACAACTATGGCTACACCTTC
TRBV4-2	TRBJ1-6	TRBD1	-	CASVLGQGEGSPLHF	TGTGCCAGCGTATTAGGACAGGGAGAGGGGTCACCCCTCCACTTT
TRBV11-3	TRBJ2-5	TRBD1	-	CASSFRDREWETQYF	TGTGCCAGCAGCTTCCGGGACAGGGAGTGGGAGACCCAGTACTTC
TRBV28	TRBJ1-5	-	-	CASSFQGNQPQHF	TGTGCCAGCAGTTTCCAGGGGAATCAGCCCCAGCATTTT
TRBV6-5	TRBJ1-2	-	-	CASNVRGNYGYTF	TGTGCCAGCAACGTCAGGGGTAACTATGGCTACACCTTC
TRBV6-6	TRBJ2-1	-	-	CASSYRPGNEQFF	TGTGCCAGCAGTTACCGACCCGGGAATGAGCAGTTCTTC
TRBV4-1	TRBJ1-4	-	-	CASSPPFRDEKLFF	TGCGCCAGCAGCCCCCCCTTTAGGGATGAAAAACTGTTTTTT
TRBV14	TRBJ2-1	-	-	CASSQGHKQFF	TGTGCCAGCAGCCAGGGGCATAAGCAGTTCTTC
TRBV11-2	TRBJ2-5	-	-	CASSLEGAASETQYF	TGTGCCAGCAGCTTAGAGGGGGCCGCCTCTGAGACCCAGTACTTC
TRBV3-1/TRBV3-2	TRBJ1-3	-	-	CASSQDPRSGNTIYF	TGTGCCAGCAGCCAAGATCCCCGTTCTGGAAACACCATATATTTT
TRBV2	TRBJ1-4	TRBD1	-	CASSTGGASNEKLFF	TGTGCCAGCTCGACAGGGGGCGCATCTAATGAAAAACTGTTTTTT
TRBV5-1	TRBJ1-3	-	-	CASSRTSSGNTIYF	TGCGCCAGCAGCCGGACCTCCTCTGGAAACACCATATATTTT